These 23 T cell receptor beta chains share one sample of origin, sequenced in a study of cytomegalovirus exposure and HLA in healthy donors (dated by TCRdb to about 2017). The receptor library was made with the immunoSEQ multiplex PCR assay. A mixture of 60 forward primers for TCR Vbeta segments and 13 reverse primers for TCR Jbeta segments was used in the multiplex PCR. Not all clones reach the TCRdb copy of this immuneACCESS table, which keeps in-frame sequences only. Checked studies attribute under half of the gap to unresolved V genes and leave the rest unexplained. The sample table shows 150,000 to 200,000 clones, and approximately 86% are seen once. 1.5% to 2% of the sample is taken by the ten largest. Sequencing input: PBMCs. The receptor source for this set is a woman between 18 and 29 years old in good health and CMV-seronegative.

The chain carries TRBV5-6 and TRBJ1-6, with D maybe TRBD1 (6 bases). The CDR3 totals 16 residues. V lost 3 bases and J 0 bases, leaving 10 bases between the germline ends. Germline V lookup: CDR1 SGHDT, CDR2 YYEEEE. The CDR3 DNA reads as TGTGCCAGCAGCTACAGGGATAGCTCCTATAATTCACCCCTCCACTTT. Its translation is CASSYRDSSYNSPLHF.

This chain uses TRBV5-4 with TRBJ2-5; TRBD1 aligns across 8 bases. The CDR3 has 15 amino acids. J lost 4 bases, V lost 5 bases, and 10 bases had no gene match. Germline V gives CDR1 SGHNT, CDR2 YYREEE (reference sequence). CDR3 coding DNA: TGTGCCAGCAGTTCCGACAGGGGTAGAGGAGAGACCCAGTACTTC. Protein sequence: CASSSDRGRGETQYF.

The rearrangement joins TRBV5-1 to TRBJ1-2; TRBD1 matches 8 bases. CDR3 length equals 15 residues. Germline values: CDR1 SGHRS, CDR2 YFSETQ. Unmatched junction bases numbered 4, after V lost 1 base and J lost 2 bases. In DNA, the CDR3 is TGCGCCAGCAGCTTGTCAGGGGGCGCAAACTATGGCTACACCTTC. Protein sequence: CASSLSGGANYGYTF.

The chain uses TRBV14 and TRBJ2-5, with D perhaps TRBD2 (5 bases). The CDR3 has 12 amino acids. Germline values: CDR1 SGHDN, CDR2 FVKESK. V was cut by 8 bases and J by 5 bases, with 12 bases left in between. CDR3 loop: CASRRGGETQYF. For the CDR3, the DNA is TGTGCCAGCCGTCGGGGTGGGGAGACCCAGTACTTC. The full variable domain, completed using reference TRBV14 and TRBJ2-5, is EAGVTQFPSHSVIEKGQTVTLRCDPISGHDNLYWYRRVMGKEIKFLLHFVKESKQDESGMPNNRFLAERTGGTYSTLKVQPAELEDSGVYFCASRRGGETQYFGPGTRLLVL.

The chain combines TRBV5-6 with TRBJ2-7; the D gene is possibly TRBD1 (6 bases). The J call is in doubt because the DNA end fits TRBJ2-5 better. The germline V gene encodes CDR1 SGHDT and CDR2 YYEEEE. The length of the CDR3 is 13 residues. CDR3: CASSRDTQETQYF. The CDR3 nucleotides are TGTGCCAGCAGCCGGGACACCCAAGAGACCCAGTACTTC.

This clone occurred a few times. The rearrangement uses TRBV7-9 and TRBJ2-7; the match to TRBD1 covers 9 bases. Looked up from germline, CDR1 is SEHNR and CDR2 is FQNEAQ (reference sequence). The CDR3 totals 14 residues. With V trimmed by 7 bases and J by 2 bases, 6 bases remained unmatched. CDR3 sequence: CASTTRTGAYEQYF. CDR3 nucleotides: TGTGCCAGCACGACTCGGACAGGGGCCTACGAGCAGTACTTC.

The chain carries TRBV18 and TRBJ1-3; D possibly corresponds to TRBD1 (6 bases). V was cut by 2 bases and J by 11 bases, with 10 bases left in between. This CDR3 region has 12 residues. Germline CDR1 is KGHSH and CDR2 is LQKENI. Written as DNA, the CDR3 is TGTGCCAGCTCACCAGCTACAGGGTCCATATATTTT. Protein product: CASSPATGSIYF.

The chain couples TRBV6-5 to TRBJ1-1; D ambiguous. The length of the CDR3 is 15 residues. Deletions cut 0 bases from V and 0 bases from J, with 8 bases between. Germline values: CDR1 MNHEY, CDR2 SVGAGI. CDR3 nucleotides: TGTGCCAGCAGTTACTCGTACAGAATGAACACTGAAGCTTTCTTT. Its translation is CASSYSYRMNTEAFF.

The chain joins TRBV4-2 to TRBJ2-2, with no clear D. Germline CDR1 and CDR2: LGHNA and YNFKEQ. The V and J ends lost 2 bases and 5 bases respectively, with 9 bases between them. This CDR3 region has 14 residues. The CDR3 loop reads CASSQNRWTGELFF. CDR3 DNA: TGTGCCAGCAGCCAAAATCGGTGGACCGGGGAGCTGTTTTTT.

CDR3 residues: CASHPCGDTSNEQYF. The CDR3 bases are TGTGCCAGCCACCCGTGTGGTGATACTTCCAACGAGCAGTACTTC. The chain employs TRBV6-4 and TRBJ2-7; D uncertain. The CDR3 has 15 residues. V was trimmed by 8 bases and J by 5 bases, leaving 22 bases between them. Germline V gene sequence: CDR1 MRHNA, CDR2 SNTAGT.

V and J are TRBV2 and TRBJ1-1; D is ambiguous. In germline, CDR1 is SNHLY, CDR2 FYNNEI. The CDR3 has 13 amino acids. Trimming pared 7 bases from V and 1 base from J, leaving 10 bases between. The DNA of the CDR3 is TGTGCCAGCACCAAATCAGAGAACACTGAAGCTTTCTTT. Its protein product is CASTKSENTEAFF. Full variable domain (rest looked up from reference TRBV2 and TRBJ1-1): EPEVTQTPSHQVTQMGQEVILRCVPISNHLYFYWYRQILGQKVEFLVSFYNNEISEKSEIFDDQFSVERPDGSNFTLKIRSTKLEDSAMYFCASTKSENTEAFFGQGTRLTVV.

CDR3 region: CASSQAGTGGYEQYF. The CDR3 region has the DNA TGCGCCAGCAGCCAAGCGGGGACAGGGGGCTACGAGCAGTACTTC. This rearrangement joins TRBV4-3 to TRBJ2-7; 11 nucleotides align to TRBD1. This CDR3 has 15 residues. Germline CDR1 and CDR2: LGHNA and YSLEER. Unmatched junction bases numbered 2, after V lost 1 base and J lost 3 bases.

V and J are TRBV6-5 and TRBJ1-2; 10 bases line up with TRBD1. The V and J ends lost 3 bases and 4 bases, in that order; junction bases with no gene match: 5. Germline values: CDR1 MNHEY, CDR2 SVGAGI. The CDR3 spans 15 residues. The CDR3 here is CASSYRDRGLYGYTF. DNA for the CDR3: TGTGCCAGCAGTTATCGGGACAGGGGCCTCTATGGCTACACCTTC.

The CDR3 loop reads CASTRTEYTGELFF. In DNA form, the CDR3 reads TGTGCCAGCACTCGGACAGAATACACCGGGGAGCTGTTTTTT. This chain uses TRBV5-6 with TRBJ2-2; possibly TRBD1 for D (6 bases). This CDR3 contains 14 residues. V lost 6 bases, J lost 3 bases, and 12 bases lay in between. Germline V gene sequence: CDR1 SGHDT, CDR2 YYEEEE.

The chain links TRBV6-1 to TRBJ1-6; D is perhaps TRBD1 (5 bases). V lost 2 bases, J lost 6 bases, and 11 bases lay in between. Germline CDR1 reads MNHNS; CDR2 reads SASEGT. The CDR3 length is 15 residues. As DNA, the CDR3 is TGTGCCAGCAGTGAACAGGGAGGCACTAATTCACCCCTCCACTTT. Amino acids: CASSEQGGTNSPLHF.

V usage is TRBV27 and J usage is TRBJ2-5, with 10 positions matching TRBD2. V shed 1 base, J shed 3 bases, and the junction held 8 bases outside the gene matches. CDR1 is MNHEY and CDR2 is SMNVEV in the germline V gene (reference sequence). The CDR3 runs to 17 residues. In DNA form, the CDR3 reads TGTGCCAGCAGTTTATGGGCCGGCACTAGCGGGAAAGAGACCCAGTACTTC. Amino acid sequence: CASSLWAGTSGKETQYF.

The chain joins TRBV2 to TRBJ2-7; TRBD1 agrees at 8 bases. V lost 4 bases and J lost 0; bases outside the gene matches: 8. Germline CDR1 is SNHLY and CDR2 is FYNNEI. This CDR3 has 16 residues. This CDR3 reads CASSAPQGAGSYEQYF. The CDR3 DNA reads TGTGCCAGCAGTGCTCCCCAGGGGGCCGGCTCCTACGAGCAGTACTTC. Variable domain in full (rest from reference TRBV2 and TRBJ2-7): EPEVTQTPSHQVTQMGQEVILRCVPISNHLYFYWYRQILGQKVEFLVSFYNNEISEKSEIFDDQFSVERPDGSNFTLKIRSTKLEDSAMYFCASSAPQGAGSYEQYFGPGTRLTVT.

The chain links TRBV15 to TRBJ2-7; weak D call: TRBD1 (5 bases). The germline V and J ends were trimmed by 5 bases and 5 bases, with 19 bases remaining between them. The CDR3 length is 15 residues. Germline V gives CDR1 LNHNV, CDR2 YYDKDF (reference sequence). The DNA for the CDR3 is TGTGCCACCAGCCCCCAAGTAGGCAGGGCCGACGAGCAGTACTTC. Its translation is CATSPQVGRADEQYF.

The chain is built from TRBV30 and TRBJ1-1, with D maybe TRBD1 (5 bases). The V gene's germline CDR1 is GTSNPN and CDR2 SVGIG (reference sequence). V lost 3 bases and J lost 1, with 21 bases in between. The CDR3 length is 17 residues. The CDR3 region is CAWRKWGVARRNTEAFF. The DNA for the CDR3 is TGTGCCTGGAGGAAGTGGGGGGTAGCAAGGAGGAACACTGAAGCTTTCTTT.

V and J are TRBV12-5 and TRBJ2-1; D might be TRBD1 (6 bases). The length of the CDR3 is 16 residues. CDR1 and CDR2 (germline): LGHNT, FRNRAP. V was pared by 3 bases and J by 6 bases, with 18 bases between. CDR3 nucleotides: TGTGCTAGTGGTTTAGCCCAGGGGTTTGGGTTCAATGAGCAGTTCTTC. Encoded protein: CASGLAQGFGFNEQFF. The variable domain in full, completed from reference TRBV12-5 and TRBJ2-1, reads DARVTQTPRHKVTEMGQEVTMRCQPILGHNTVFWYRQTMMQGLELLAYFRNRAPLDDSGMPKDRFSAEMPDATLATLKIQPSEPRDSAVYFCASGLAQGFGFNEQFFGPGTRLTVL.

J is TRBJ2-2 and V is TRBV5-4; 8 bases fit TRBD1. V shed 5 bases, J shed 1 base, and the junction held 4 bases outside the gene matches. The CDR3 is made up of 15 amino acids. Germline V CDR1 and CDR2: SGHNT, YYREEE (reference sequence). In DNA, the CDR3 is TGTGCCAGCAGACGGGGGACAGGGAACACCGGGGAGCTGTTTTTT. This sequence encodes CASRRGTGNTGELFF.

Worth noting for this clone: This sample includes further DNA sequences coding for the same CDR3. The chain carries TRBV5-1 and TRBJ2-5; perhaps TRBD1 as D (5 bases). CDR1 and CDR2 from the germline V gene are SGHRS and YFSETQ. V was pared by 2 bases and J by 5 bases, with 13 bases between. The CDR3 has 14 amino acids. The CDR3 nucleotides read TGCGCCAGCAGCTTCCAGGGCGCGGAGGAGACCCAGTACTTC. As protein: CASSFQGAEETQYF.

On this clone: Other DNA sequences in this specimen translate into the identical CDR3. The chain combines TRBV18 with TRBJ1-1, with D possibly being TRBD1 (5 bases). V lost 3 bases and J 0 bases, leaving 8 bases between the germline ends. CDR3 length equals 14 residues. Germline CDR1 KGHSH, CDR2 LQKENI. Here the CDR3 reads CASSPAGMNTEAFF. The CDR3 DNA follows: TGTGCCAGCTCACCGGCAGGGATGAACACTGAAGCTTTCTTT.